This TCR beta chain was recorded in a study of CD8 T cells in ankylosing spondylitis. The study's findings and limits: Within matched ankylosing spondylitis synovial fluid, disease-linked clones were reportedly significantly enriched.

Germline values: CDR1 SEHNR, CDR2 FQNEAQ (reference sequence). The CDR3 is 14 residues long. Trimming removed 6 bases from V and 10 bases from J, with 16 bases in between. In making TCR beta libraries, quantitative 5'-RACE with molecular barcodes was used. TCRdb re-derived calls from the 5' RACE reads in MiXCR, one entry per CDR3 protein. The profile covers about 350,000 distinct CDR3 sequences, with 20% to 25% appearing a single time and roughly 13% taken by the ten largest. As concerns this clonotype: Its antigen is undetermined.

This chain uses TRBV7-9 with TRBJ1-6; no firm D call. Specimen: blood, either unsorted or a sorted T cell fraction (not recorded which). This TCR came from a male donor with ankylosing spondylitis or in good health (not recorded which). CDR3 protein: CASRGRGELSPLHF. In DNA form, the CDR3 reads TGTGCCAGCAGGGGGAGAGGCGAATTGTCACCCCTCCACTTT.